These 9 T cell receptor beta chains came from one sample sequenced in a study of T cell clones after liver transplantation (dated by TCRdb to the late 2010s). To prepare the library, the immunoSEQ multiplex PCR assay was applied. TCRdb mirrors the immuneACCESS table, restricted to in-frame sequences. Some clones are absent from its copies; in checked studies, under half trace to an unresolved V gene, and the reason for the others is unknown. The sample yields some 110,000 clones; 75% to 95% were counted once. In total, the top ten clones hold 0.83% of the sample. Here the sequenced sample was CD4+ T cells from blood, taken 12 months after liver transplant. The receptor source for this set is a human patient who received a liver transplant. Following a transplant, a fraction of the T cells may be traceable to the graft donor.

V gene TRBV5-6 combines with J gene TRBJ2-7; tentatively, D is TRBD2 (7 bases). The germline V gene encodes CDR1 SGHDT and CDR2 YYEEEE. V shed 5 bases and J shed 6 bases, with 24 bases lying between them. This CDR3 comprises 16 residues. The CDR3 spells CASSLMGAGVPPEQYF. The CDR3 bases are TGTGCCAGCAGTTTGATGGGGGCGGGAGTCCCTCCCGAGCAGTACTTC.

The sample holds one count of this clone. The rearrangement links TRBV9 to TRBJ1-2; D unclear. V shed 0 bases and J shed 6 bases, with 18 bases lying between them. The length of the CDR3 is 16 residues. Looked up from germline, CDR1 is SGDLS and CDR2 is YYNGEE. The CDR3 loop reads CASSVGSVVEVHGYTF. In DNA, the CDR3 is TGTGCCAGCAGCGTAGGGTCGGTTGTTGAGGTTCATGGCTACACCTTC. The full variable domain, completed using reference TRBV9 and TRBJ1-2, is DSGVTQTPKHLITATGQRVTLRCSPRSGDLSVYWYQQSLDQGLQFLIQYYNGEERAKGNILERFSAQQFPDLHSELNLSSLELGDSALYFCASSVGSVVEVHGYTFGSGTRLTVV.

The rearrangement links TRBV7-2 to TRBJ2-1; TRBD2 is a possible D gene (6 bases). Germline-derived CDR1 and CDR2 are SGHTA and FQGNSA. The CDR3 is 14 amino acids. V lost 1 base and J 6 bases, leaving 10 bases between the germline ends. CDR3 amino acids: CASSLVVGGNEQFF. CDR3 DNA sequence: TGTGCCAGCAGCTTAGTGGTGGGGGGCAATGAGCAGTTCTTC.

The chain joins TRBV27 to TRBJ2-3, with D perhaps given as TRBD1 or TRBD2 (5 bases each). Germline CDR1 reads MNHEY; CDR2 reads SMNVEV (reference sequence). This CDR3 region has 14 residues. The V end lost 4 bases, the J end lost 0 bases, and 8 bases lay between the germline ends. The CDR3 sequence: CASSYWDSTDTQYF. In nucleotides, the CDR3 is TGTGCCAGCAGTTACTGGGACAGCACAGATACGCAGTATTTT.

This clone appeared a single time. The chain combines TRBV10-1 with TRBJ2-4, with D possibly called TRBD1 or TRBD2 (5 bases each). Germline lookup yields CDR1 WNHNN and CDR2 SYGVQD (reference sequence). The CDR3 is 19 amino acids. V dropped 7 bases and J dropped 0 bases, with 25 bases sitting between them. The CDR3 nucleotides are TGCGCCAGCACTGAAGGGGACGGAGGAGTATTATTAGCCAAAAACATTCAGTACTTC. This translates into CASTEGDGGVLLAKNIQYF.

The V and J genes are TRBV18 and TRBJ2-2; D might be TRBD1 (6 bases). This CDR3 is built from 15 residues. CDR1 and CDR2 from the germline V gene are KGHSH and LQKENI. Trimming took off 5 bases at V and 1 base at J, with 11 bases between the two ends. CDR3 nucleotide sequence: TGTGCCAGCTCATTAAAGGGACAGAACACCGGGGAGCTGTTTTTT. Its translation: CASSLKGQNTGELFF. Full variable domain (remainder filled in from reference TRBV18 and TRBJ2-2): NAGVMQNPRHLVRRRGQEARLRCSPMKGHSHVYWYRQLPEEGLKFMVYLQKENIIDESGMPKERFSAEFPKEGPSILRIQQVVRGDSAAYFCASSLKGQNTGELFFGEGSRLTVL.

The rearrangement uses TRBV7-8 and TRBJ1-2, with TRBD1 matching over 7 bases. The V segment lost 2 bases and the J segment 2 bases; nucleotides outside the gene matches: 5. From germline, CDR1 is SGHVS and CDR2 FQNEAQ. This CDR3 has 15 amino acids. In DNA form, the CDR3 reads TGTGCCAGCAGCTTATTCGCACAGGGGAACTATGGCTACACCTTC. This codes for CASSLFAQGNYGYTF.

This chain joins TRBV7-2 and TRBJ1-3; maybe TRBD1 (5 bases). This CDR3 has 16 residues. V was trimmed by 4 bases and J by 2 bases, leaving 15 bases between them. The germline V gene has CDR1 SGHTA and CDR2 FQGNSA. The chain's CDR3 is CASSSGGGGTGNTIYF. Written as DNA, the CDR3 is TGTGCCAGCAGCTCCGGTGGCGGGGGGACTGGAAACACCATATATTTT.

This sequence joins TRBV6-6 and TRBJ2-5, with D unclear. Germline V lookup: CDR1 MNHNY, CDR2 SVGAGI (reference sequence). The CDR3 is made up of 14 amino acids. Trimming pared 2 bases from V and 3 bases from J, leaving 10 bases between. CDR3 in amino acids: CASSYLRPEETQYF. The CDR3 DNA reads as TGTGCCAGCAGTTACCTTCGCCCCGAAGAGACCCAGTACTTC.